This TCR beta chain stems from a study of blood T cell repertoires in COVID-19 (TCRdb year 2020). With respect to the entire study: Collaborator samples came from the United States, Italy and Spain and covered acute and convalescent phases of COVID-19. The prospective study material was composed of cDNA or gDNA derived from T cells, B-cell-depleted T cells, or PBMCs. The dataset comprised deeply sampled blood TCRbeta repertoires from subjects exposed to, actively infected with, or recovered from COVID-19. The repertoires were released in a freely available public database intended as a resource for research on the immune response to SARS-CoV-2. Samples were obtained from the ongoing ImmuneRACE study (first 160 participants) and from 1,000 to 1,500 subjects provided by 6 global collaborators. A de-identified subject ID, COVID-19 status, age in years and sex were almost always included in the sample metadata. Where HLA class I and class II types were available, the types were taken from metadata supplied by the sample provider, not from assay-based typing.

The collaborating institutions used their own protocols to collect whole blood in K2EDTA tubes. For TCRbeta analysis, collaborator samples were shipped as frozen whole blood, as isolated PBMCs, or as DNA extracted from either sample type. Broad study findings and their caveats: The quantity of clinical and demographic metadata differed by source and by participant and was supplied without curation.

The CDR3, cysteine through phenylalanine, is 15 amino acids long. Of the read, only the CDR3 DNA is kept; its 45 bases are in frame from base 1. Trimmed from V: 5 bases; trimmed from J: 5 bases; junction bases lacking a gene match: 12. CDR1 GTSNPN and CDR2 SVGIG are derived from the germline V gene (reference sequence). Note on this clone: This receptor's antigen is unknown. Per-base quality was not reported, and no clone a single base away is much larger than it.

TCRbeta CDR3 regions were amplified from genomic DNA by means of the immunoSEQ Assay, a bias-controlled multiplex PCR. The study's processing was this. The number of nucleated cells in each sample was estimated by amplification of reference gene primers within the assay. To quantify the absolute abundance of each unique TCRbeta CDR3 rearrangement, sequence reads were collapsed and filtered. Productive Simpson clonality was computed per sample as the square root of Simpson's diversity index over productive rearrangements. The immuneACCESS repertoire file appears here via TCRdb, limited to in-frame rearrangements. These files lack a portion of the clones; in checked studies, under half of the deficit traces to unresolved V genes, and the cause of the others is not known. The D gene and trimming were derived from the DNA, and the V and J assignments and clone size from that table. The sample table holds 150,000 or so clones, of which around 88% were seen once. The ten largest account for over 4.5% of the sample.

The clonotype was recovered from a human donor in a cohort sampled during active COVID-19. In this chain, TRBV30 is recombined with TRBJ2-5; 9 junctional bases match TRBD1. The sequencing sample was made of peripheral blood. CDR3 sequence: CAWASWDREGETQYF. Here is the DNA: TGTGCCTGGGCAAGCTGGGACAGGGAAGGGGAGACCCAGTACTTC.